This T cell receptor beta chain was obtained from a study of CD8 T cells in ankylosing spondylitis. Study outcomes and limitations: There was a TCR beta motif, made of fewer than 10 highly homologous variants, that appeared characteristic of ankylosing spondylitis blood. Clones linked to the disease showed a CD8+ phenotype. They occurred at relatively low frequencies in peripheral blood. Reactive arthritis synovial fluid and blood were previously reported to contain some motif variants.

Regarding this clonotype: Antigen specificity is unknown.

TCRdb reprocessed the 5' RACE reads via MiXCR and lists one record per CDR3 protein. The repertoire has 400,000 or so distinct CDR3 sequences, roughly a quarter of them found once; the top ten carry under 0.9%. The V end lost 0 bases, the J end lost 7 bases, and 12 bases lay between the germline ends. This CDR3 has 14 amino acids. Per germline, CDR1 SEHNR and CDR2 FQNEAQ (reference sequence). Material: blood, either unsorted or a sorted T cell fraction (not recorded which). The rearrangement uses TRBV7-9 and TRBJ2-5; D perhaps matches TRBD2 (5 bases). This receptor was identified in a male donor with ankylosing spondylitis. The CDR3 region has the DNA TGTGCCAGCAGCTTAGCGGGAGCAAGCGGGACCCAGTACTTC. This translates into CASSLAGASGTQYF.